Listed below are T cell receptor beta chains from one sample, sequenced in a study of shared clonotypes between healthy human individuals. TCRdb keeps only in-frame clones here, not all; method: immunoSEQ multiplex PCR. The table shows about 770,000 clones, with just under 75% occurring only once. Sequenced material: memory CD4+ T cells sorted from blood. The receptors were sampled from a woman aged 25 to 39 in good health. Both conserved end residues are part of each CDR3. D genes are given only for firm matches. A row's size may be missing; if present it is once, few, many or a size class.

TRBV5-4	TRBJ1-5	-	TRBD1	CASSLARDREPQPQHF
TRBV14	TRBJ2-1	few	-	CASSQQVVNEQFF
TRBV28	TRBJ1-2	-	-	CASSLSGQANYGYTF
TRBV11-1	TRBJ2-1	-	TRBD2	CASSAASGRNNEQFF
TRBV7-2	TRBJ1-1	-	-	CASSLSGLNTEAFF
TRBV19	TRBJ2-2	-	-	CASSRSSAGAGELFF
TRBV7-9	TRBJ2-5	-	TRBD2	CASSLGASGLQETQYF
TRBV28	TRBJ2-7	-	-	CASSLYPGAYEQYF
TRBV2	TRBJ1-1	-	-	CASSEQGAPSEAFF
TRBV4-2	TRBJ1-3	-	-	CASSPAGQKISSGNTIYF
TRBV10-1	TRBJ1-1	few	TRBD1	CASSSGGMNTEAFF
TRBV7-9	TRBJ1-4	-	-	CASSLSVGAANEKLFF
TRBV30	TRBJ2-1	-	-	CAWSRGNEQFF
TRBV6-5	TRBJ2-6	-	-	CASRGTGSGANVLTF
TRBV7-9	TRBJ2-7	-	TRBD1	CASSPGTGGYEQYF
TRBV28	TRBJ1-2	-	TRBD1	CASTRQGAVYGYTF
TRBV29-1	-	-	-	CSVRRGFEQYF
TRBV9	TRBJ2-7	-	TRBD1	CASSANRGMGEQYF
TRBV25-1	TRBJ2-1	-	-	CASSRASREQFF
TRBV27	TRBJ2-3	-	-	CASRTQGNTQYF
TRBV11-2	TRBJ2-7	once	-	CASSLGPAGREEQYF
TRBV28	TRBJ1-2	-	-	CASKGIQRGGNNYGYTF
TRBV28	TRBJ1-2	few	-	CATENNYGYTF
TRBV28	TRBJ2-2	few	-	CASSFFYFWGRMNTGELFF
TRBV6-1	TRBJ2-5	-	-	CASSARWASRTQYF
TRBV4-1	TRBJ2-7	few	-	CASSQGGIVGGPVYEQYF
TRBV4-2	TRBJ1-4	-	-	CASSQSFKVNEKLFF
TRBV19	TRBJ1-5	-	-	CASSIGLSYSNQPQHF
TRBV7-2	TRBJ2-3	-	-	CASSLQGLSRGTQYF
TRBV19	TRBJ2-3	-	TRBD2	CASSIPGLAGRTDTQYF
TRBV4-1	TRBJ1-1	many	-	CASTTEERRVNTEAFF
TRBV18	TRBJ2-7	-	-	CASSPASAKSYEQYF
TRBV11-3	TRBJ2-1	-	-	CASSLDLGKTLGAYNEQFF
TRBV4-1	TRBJ2-3	once	TRBD2	CASSQGPGLVTDTQYF
TRBV2	TRBJ2-1	-	TRBD2	CADHRTRNNEQFF
TRBV11-2	TRBJ2-2	-	-	CASTPQPAGELFF
TRBV6-9	TRBJ2-7	-	TRBD2	CASTSTSGAYEQYF
TRBV10-3	TRBJ1-1	-	TRBD1	CAISERQGDEAFF
TRBV30	TRBJ2-3	-	TRBD2	CAWNPGGGLDTQYF
TRBV7-6	TRBJ2-7	-	-	CASSLVSGGYEQYF
TRBV18	TRBJ2-1	-	-	CASSPRQGPSAIEQFF
TRBV27	TRBJ2-7	-	-	CASSKGGGTYEQYF
TRBV6-5	TRBJ2-1	-	TRBD2	CASSKRTSGRNEQFF
TRBV6-1	TRBJ2-3	-	-	CASSRYDTDTQYF
TRBV18	TRBJ1-5	few	-	CASSPEGGNQPQHF
TRBV6-1	TRBJ2-7	-	TRBD2	CASSPEVAGVGEQYF
TRBV10-3	TRBJ1-3	-	-	CAISEPNSGNTIYF
TRBV7-9	TRBJ2-5	-	-	CASSFGGSWETQYF
TRBV2	TRBJ2-7	few	-	CASSDLRVHEQYF